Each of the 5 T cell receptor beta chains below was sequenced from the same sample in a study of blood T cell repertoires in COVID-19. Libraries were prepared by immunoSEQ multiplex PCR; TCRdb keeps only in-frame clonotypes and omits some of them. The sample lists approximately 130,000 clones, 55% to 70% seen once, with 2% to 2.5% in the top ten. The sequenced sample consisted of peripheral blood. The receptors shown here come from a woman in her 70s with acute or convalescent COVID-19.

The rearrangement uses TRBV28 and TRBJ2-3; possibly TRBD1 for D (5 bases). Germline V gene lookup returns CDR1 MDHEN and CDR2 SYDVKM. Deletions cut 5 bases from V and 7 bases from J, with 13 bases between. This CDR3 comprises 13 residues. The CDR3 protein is CASSRSGSYTQYF. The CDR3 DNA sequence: TGTGCCAGCAGTCGCTCAGGGTCGTATACGCAGTATTTT.

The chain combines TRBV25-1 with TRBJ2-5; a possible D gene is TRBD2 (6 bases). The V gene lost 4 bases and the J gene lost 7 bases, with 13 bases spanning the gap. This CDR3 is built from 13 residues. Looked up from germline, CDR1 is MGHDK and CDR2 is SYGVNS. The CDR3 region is CASSGGGGRTQYF. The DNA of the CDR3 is TGTGCCAGCAGTGGAGGTGGGGGGAGGACCCAGTACTTC.

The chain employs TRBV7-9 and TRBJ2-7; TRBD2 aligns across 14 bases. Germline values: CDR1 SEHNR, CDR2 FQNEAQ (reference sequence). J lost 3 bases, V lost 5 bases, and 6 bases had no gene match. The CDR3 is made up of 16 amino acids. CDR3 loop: CASSPGGLAGGYEQYF. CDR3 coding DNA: TGTGCCAGCAGCCCTGGAGGACTAGCGGGGGGCTACGAGCAGTACTTC.

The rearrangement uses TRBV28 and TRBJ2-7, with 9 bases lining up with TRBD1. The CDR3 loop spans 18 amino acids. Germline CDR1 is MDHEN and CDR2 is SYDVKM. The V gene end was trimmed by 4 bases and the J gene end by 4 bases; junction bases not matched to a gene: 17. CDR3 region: CASSWGTHSDRGAYEQYF. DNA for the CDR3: TGTGCCAGCAGTTGGGGGACACATTCGGACAGGGGCGCTTACGAGCAGTACTTC.

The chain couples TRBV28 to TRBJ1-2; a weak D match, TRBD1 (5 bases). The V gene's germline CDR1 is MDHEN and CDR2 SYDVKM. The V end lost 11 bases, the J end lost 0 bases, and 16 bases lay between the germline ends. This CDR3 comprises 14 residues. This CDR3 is CAAEVGGTNYGYTF. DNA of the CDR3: TGTGCCGCCGAGGTGGGGGGGACTAACTATGGCTACACCTTC.